This is a list of T cell receptor beta chains from one sample in a study of response to subunit inactivated influenza vaccine. TCRdb analysed the RT-PCR reads with MiXCR anew, one entry per CDR3 protein. The table shows hundreds of thousands of distinct CDR3 sequences, with 12% to 15% occurring only once. The input for sequencing was PBMCs from blood, taken 14 days before vaccination. The source of these receptors is a man in his fifties or sixties who received an inactivated influenza vaccine. CDR3s include the opening cysteine and the closing phenylalanine or tryptophan. A D gene is named only where the DNA matches it firmly. Expanded clones get a size class; other rows say once, few or many, or leave the size out.

j_call clone_size v_call d_call cdr3_aa cdr3_nt
TRBJ2-7 . TRBV3-1 . CASSPGTGYGQYF TGTGCCAGCAGCCCCGGGACGGGATACGGGCAGTACTTC
TRBJ1-6 . TRBV15 . CATSRDPRRGYSYNSPLHF TGTGCCACCAGCAGAGATCCAAGGAGGGGCTACTCCTATAATTCACCCCTCCACTTT
TRBJ2-2 . TRBV12-3/TRBV12-4 . CASSLGIAGELFF TGTGCCAGCAGTTTGGGGATTGCCGGGGAGCTGTTTTTT
TRBJ2-5 few TRBV5-1 TRBD2 CASSAGLAGIQETQYF TGCGCCAGCAGTGCTGGACTAGCGGGCATCCAAGAGACCCAGTACTTC
TRBJ2-5 few TRBV21-1 . CASSKACGGEGAETQYF TGTGCCAGCAGCAAAGCGTGCGGGGGTGAGGGGGCAGAGACCCAGTACTTC
TRBJ2-7 many TRBV5-1 . CASSYLSEQYF TGCGCCAGCAGCTATTTATCCGAGCAGTACTTC
TRBJ2-2 . TRBV6-2/TRBV6-3 TRBD1 CASRTGSTGELFF TGTGCCAGCCGGACAGGGTCCACCGGGGAGCTGTTTTTT
TRBJ2-5 . TRBV30 . CAWNDSPSETQYF TGTGCCTGGAACGACAGTCCTTCCGAGACCCAGTACTTC
TRBJ1-4 many TRBV20-1 . CSGSGQTEKLFF TGCAGTGGTTCCGGACAGACTGAAAAACTGTTTTTT
TRBJ2-2 . TRBV5-1 TRBD1 CASSLASQGVDGELFF TGCGCCAGCAGCTTGGCCTCACAGGGGGTCGACGGGGAGCTGTTTTTT
TRBJ1-5 few TRBV6-2/TRBV6-3 TRBD1 CASKRTGGSNQPQHF TGTGCCAGCAAAAGGACAGGAGGTAGCAATCAGCCCCAGCATTTT
TRBJ2-1 . TRBV11-2 TRBD2 CASSLTSGPSNEQFF TGTGCCAGCAGCTTAACTAGCGGGCCTTCCAATGAGCAGTTCTTC
TRBJ1-1 . TRBV6-2/TRBV6-3 . CASSSTGFYTEAFF TGTGCCAGCAGTTCCACAGGGTTTTACACTGAAGCTTTCTTT
TRBJ2-4 few TRBV10-3 TRBD1 CAISEGQGTRVAKNIQYF TGTGCCATCAGTGAGGGACAGGGAACCAGGGTAGCCAAAAACATTCAGTACTTC
TRBJ1-5 few TRBV20-1 . CSARETGTKQHF TGCAGTGCTAGGGAAACAGGCACCAAACAGCATTTT
TRBJ1-2 few TRBV6-5 . CASSYLPGPTGPGYGYTF TGTGCCAGCAGTTACTTACCGGGCCCGACAGGCCCTGGCTATGGCTACACCTTC
TRBJ2-3 many TRBV6-1 . CASSVLLDDTQYF TGTGCCAGCAGTGTCCTTTTGGACGATACGCAGTATTTT
TRBJ2-5 . TRBV7-8 . CASSRGASETQYF TGTGCCAGCAGCCGGGGGGCTTCCGAGACCCAGTACTTC
TRBJ1-1 few TRBV6-5 . CASSYSEGSTEAFF TGTGCCAGCAGTTACTCGGAGGGAAGCACTGAAGCTTTCTTT
TRBJ2-3 . TRBV5-5 . CASSLDLARTTDTQYF TGTGCCAGCAGCTTGGACCTAGCGCGTACCACAGATACGCAGTATTTT
TRBJ2-5 many TRBV6-1 . CASSVRETQYF TGTGCCAGCAGCGTAAGAGAGACCCAGTACTTC
TRBJ2-2 many TRBV6-6 . CASKRGASRTGELFF TGTGCCAGCAAGCGTGGGGCCAGTCGAACCGGGGAGCTGTTTTTT
TRBJ1-5 many TRBV2 . CASSEATPRKSQHF TGTGCCAGCAGTGAAGCCACTCCTCGAAAGTCGCAGCATTTT
TRBJ2-5 few TRBV6-1 . CASSEKGALVETQYF TGTGCCAGCAGTGAAAAAGGGGCGCTAGTAGAGACCCAGTACTTC
TRBJ2-1 . TRBV28 . CASKGGQHYNEQFF TGTGCCAGCAAGGGGGGACAGCACTACAATGAGCAGTTCTTC
TRBJ2-3 . TRBV6-5 TRBD2 CASSSPGGHSTDTQYF TGTGCCAGCAGTTCCCCGGGGGGGCATAGCACAGATACGCAGTATTTT
TRBJ2-3 few TRBV28 . CASRQSTTDTQYF TGTGCCAGTCGACAGTCTACCACAGATACGCAGTATTTT
TRBJ2-3 . TRBV5-4 . CASSQWNTGTDTQYF TGTGCCAGCAGCCAATGGAACACAGGGACAGATACGCAGTATTTT
TRBJ2-1 once TRBV11-2 TRBD2 CASSLKGFASGGRNEQFF TGTGCCAGCAGCTTAAAAGGGTTCGCTAGCGGGGGCCGCAATGAGCAGTTCTTC
TRBJ2-2 . TRBV20-1 TRBD1 CSARDPRRGGVTGELFF TGCAGTGCTAGAGACCCGAGAAGAGGGGGCGTTACCGGGGAGCTGTTTTTT
TRBJ2-1 . TRBV24-1 TRBD2 CATSDRTSGIKYNEQFF TGTGCCACCAGTGACAGGACTAGCGGGATTAAGTACAATGAGCAGTTCTTC
TRBJ1-4 many TRBV4-1 . CASSQAGFNEKLFF TGCGCCAGCAGCCAAGCAGGGTTCAATGAAAAACTGTTTTTT
TRBJ2-1 few TRBV20-1 . CSARGATGRTYNEQFF TGCAGTGCTAGAGGGGCTACGGGGCGGACCTACAATGAGCAGTTCTTC
TRBJ1-6 few TRBV4-3 TRBD1 CASSQGTGFNSPLHF TGCGCCAGCAGCCAAGGGACAGGTTTTAATTCACCCCTCCACTTT
TRBJ2-1 . TRBV6-1 . CASRPDSLNEQFF TGTGCCAGCAGGCCCGACAGCCTCAATGAGCAGTTCTTC
TRBJ2-5 . TRBV4-2 TRBD1 CASSQSGQGGRGTQYF TGTGCCAGCAGCCAGTCAGGACAGGGAGGACGGGGGACCCAGTACTTC
TRBJ1-1 . TRBV15 TRBD1 CATSPGQQNTEAFF TGTGCCACCAGCCCGGGACAGCAGAACACTGAAGCTTTCTTT
TRBJ2-1 . TRBV7-2 . CASSLEGGPGQFF TGTGCCAGCAGCTTAGAAGGGGGGCCGGGGCAGTTCTTC
TRBJ1-2 . TRBV7-9 . CASSPRAGAGGYTF TGTGCCAGCAGCCCTAGGGCGGGGGCAGGTGGCTACACCTTC
TRBJ2-6 few TRBV24-1 TRBD1 CATSGPPGTGAAGGANVLTF TGTGCCACCAGTGGCCCACCCGGGACAGGGGCTGCTGGTGGGGCCAACGTCCTGACTTTC
TRBJ2-7 few TRBV5-1 . CASSLTGSQGDEQYF TGCGCCAGCAGCTTGACCGGGAGTCAGGGCGACGAGCAGTACTTC